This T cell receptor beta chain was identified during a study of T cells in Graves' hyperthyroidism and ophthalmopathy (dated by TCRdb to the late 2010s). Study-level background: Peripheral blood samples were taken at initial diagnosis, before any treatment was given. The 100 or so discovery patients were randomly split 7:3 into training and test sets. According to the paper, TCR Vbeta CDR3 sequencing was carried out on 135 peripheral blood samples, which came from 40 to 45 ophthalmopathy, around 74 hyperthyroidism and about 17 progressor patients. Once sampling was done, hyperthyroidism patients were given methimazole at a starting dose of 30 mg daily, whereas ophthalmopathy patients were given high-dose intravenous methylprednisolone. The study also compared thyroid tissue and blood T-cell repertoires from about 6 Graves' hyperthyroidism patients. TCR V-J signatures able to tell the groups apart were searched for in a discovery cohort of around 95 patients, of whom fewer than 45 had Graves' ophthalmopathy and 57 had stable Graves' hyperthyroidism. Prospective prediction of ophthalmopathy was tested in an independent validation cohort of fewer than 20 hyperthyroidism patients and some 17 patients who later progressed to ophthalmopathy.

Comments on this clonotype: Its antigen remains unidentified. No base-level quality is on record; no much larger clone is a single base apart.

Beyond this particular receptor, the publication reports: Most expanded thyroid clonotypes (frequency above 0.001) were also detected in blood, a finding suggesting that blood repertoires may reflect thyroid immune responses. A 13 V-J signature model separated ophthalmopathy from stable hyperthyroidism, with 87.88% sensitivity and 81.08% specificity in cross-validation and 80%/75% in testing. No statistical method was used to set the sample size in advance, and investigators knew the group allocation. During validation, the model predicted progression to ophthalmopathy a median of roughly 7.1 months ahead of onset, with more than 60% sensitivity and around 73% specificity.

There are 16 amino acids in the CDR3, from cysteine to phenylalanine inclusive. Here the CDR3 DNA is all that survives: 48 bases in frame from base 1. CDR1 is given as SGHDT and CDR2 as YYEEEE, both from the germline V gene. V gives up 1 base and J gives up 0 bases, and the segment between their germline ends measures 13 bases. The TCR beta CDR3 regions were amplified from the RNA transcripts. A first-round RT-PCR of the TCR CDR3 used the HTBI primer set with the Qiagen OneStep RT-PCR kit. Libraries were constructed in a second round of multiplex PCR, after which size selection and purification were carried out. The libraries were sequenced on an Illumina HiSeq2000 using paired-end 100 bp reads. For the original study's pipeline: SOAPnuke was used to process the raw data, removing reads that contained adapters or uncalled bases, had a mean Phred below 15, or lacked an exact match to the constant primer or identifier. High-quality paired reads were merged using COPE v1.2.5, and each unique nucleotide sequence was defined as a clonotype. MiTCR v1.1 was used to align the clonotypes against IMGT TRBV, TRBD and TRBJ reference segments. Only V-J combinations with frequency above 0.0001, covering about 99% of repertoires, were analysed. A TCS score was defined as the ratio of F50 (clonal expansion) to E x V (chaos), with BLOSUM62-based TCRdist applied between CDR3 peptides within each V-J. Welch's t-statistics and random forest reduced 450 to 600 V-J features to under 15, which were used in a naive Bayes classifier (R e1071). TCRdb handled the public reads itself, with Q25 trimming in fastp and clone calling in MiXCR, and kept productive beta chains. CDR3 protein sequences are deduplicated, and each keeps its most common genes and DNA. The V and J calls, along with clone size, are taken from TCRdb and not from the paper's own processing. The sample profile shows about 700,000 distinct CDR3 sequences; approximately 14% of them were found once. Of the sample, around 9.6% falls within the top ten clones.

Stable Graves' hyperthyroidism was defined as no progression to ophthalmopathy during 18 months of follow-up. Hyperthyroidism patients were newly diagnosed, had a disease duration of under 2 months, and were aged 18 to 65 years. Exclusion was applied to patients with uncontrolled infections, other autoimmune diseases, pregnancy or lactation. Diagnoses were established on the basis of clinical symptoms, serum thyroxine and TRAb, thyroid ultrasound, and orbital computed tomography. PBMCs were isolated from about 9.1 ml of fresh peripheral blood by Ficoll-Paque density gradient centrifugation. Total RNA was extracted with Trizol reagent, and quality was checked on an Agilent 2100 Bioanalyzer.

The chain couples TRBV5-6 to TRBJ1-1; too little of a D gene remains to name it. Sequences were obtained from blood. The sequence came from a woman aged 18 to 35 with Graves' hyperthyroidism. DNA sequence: TGTGCCAGCAGCTTGAATGTCGGCAGGATGAACACTGAAGCTTTCTTT. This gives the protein CASSLNVGRMNTEAFF.